The sequence of this TCR beta chain was determined in a study of Tregs in tolerant kidney transplant recipients. Assay: immunoSEQ multiplex PCR; the TCRdb copy retains only in-frame clones and omits some. In the table there are under 90,000 clones, 90% to 95% of which are singletons. The germline V gene encodes CDR1 SGHRS and CDR2 YFSETQ. After removal of 3 bases from V and 1 base from J, the junction contained 5 bases not matched to a gene. The CDR3 contains 16 residues. About this clone itself: The antigen is undetermined.

Findings of the study overall: Tregs expanded with activated donor B cells seemed most donor-specific. Antigen-driven expansion was suggested because donor-specific Tregs expanded more than all Tregs in tolerant patients. The small number of patients limits these findings pending further validation.

Mixed chimerism was transient after nonmyeloablative marrow transplants from related graft donors. CD4+CD25+CD127- Tregs, CD4+CD25- non-Tregs, CD4 and CD8 cells were sorted. Material: CD4+ T cells from blood (PBMCs), obtained 24 months after the transplant. The rearrangement links TRBV5-1 to TRBJ2-2; TRBD2 agrees at 8 bases. The TCR was taken from a human patient who received a combined kidney and bone marrow transplant. The T cells may partly be graft donor cells. CDR3 loop: CASSSTTSVNTGELFF. CDR3 DNA sequence: TGCGCCAGCAGCTCAACGACTAGCGTGAACACCGGGGAGCTGTTTTTT.